The present TCR beta chain was sequenced within a study of blood T cell repertoires in COVID-19. V lost 4 bases and J lost 4; bases outside the gene matches: 3. The CDR3 consists of 16 residues. Germline CDR1 SGHTA, CDR2 FQGNSA. Original data processing: By means of reference gene primer amplification, nucleated cell counts were estimated. The assay was immunoSEQ multiplex PCR, and TCRdb's table has in-frame clones only and misses some. The V and J calls and clone size come from that table; D and trimming were worked out from the DNA. Of 250,000 to 300,000 clones detected, 70% to 90% appear once; the ten largest clones hold under 15%.

The chain carries TRBV7-2 and TRBJ2-3, with 15 bases aligning to TRBD2. The sequencing sample was made of peripheral blood. The receptor's source is a woman aged 55-69 years with acute or convalescent COVID-19. The CDR3 region has the DNA TGTGCCAGCAGCTCCCGGACTAGCGGGGGGGCAGATACGCAGTATTTT. Its translation: CASSSRTSGGADTQYF.